This TCR beta chain comes out of a study of PD-1 blockade in classical Hodgkin lymphoma. Background on the study: The nivolumab dose that patients received was 3 mg/kg, given intravenously every 2 weeks. Study conclusions and caveats: Newly diagnosed patients had diversity similar to the baseline diversity of complete responders.

A word on this clone: Its antigen remains unidentified.

Germline CDR1 is MDHEN and CDR2 is SYDVKM. The CDR3 sequence is 22 residues long. V lost 5 bases, J lost 0 bases, and 32 bases lay in between. Assay: immunoSEQ multiplex PCR; the TCRdb copy retains only in-frame clones and omits some. The repertoire holds about 29,000 clones, with about three quarters as singletons. Following autologous stem cell transplantation, relapse occurred in every patient, and exposure to brentuximab vedotin varied. This clonotype was sampled from a human donor with classical Hodgkin lymphoma. Sequenced here: peripheral blood mononuclear cells (PBMCs), sampled before the second cycle of nivolumab. V gene TRBV28 combines with J gene TRBJ2-1; D assignment may be TRBD1 or TRBD2 (5 bases each). In DNA form, the CDR3 reads TGTGCCAGCAGTCAACACCCATCTCGACAGAGGGGAGATCACCGCTCCTACAATGAGCAGTTCTTC. Its protein product is CASSQHPSRQRGDHRSYNEQFF.